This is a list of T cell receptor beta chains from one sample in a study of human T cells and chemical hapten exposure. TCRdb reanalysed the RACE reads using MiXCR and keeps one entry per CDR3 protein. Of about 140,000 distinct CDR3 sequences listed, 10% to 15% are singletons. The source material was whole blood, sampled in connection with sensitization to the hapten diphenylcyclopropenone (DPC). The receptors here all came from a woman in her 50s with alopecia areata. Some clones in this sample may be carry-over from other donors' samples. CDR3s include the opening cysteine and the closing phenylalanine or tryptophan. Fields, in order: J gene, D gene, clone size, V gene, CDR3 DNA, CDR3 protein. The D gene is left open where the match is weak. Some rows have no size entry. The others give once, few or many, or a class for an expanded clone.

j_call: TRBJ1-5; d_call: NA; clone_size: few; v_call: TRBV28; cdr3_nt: TGTGCCAGCAAACCTGGATCGCCCCAATGGGCCCAGCATTTT; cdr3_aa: CASKPGSPQWAQHF
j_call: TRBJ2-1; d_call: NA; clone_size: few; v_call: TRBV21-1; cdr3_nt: TGTGCCAGCAAAGGGGTATATGAGCAGTTCTTC; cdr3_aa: CASKGVYEQFF
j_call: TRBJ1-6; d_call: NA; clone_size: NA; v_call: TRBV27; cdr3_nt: TGTGCCAGCAGTTTTATCCTACGGGGGTCACCCCTCCACTTT; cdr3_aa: CASSFILRGSPLHF
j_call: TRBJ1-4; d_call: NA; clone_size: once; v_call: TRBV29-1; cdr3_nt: TGCAGCGTTCCTGAACAGGGCTTCGGTGAAAAACTGTTTTTT; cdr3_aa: CSVPEQGFGEKLFF
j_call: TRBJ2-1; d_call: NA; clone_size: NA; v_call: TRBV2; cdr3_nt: TGTGCCAGCAGCGGAGGGACGAGCTCCTACAATGAGCAGTTCTTC; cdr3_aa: CASSGGTSSYNEQFF
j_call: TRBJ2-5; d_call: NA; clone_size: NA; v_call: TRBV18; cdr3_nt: TGTGCCAGCTCACCAAGAACCGATTACCGGGGCAAGGAGACCCAGTACTTC; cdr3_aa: CASSPRTDYRGKETQYF
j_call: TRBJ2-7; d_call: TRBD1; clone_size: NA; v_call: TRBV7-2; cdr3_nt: TGTGCCAGCAGCTCCCCCCCGGGGACAGGGGTTTCGTGGGAGCAGTACTTC; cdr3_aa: CASSSPPGTGVSWEQYF
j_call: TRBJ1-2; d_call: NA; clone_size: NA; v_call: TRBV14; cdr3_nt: TGTGCCAGCAGCCAAGAATGGGGGCTTGGCTATGGCTACACCTTC; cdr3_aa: CASSQEWGLGYGYTF
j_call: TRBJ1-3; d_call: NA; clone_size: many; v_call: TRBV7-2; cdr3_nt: TGTGCCAGCAGCTTTGGCGGCTCTGGAAACACCATATATTTT; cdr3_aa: CASSFGGSGNTIYF
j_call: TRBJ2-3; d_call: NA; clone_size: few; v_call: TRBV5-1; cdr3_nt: TGCGCCAGCAGCCCTCTCCAGCGGAGGGGGGATACGCAGTATTTT; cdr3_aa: CASSPLQRRGDTQYF
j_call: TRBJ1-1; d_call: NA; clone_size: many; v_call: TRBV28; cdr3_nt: TGTGCCAGCAGTTTCGGGGGGATATTGGCTGAAGCTTTCTTT; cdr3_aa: CASSFGGILAEAFF
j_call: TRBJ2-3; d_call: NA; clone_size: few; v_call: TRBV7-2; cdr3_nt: TGTGCCAGCAGCTCCCTGGGTGGGAAAACAGATACGCAGTATTTT; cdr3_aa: CASSSLGGKTDTQYF
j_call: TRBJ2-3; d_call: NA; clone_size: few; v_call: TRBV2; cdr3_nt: TGTGCCAGCAGACTTGGGGGGGCTGGAGATACGCAGTATTTT; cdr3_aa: CASRLGGAGDTQYF
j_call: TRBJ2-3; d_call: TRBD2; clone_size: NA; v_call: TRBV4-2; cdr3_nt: TGTGCCAGCAGCCAAGAACCCAGCGGGAGGAGCACAGATACGCAGTATTTT; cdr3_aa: CASSQEPSGRSTDTQYF
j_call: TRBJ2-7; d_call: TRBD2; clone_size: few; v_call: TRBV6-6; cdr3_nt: TGTGCCAGCAGAGGACTAGGGAGGGGCGAGCAGTACTTC; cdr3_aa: CASRGLGRGEQYF
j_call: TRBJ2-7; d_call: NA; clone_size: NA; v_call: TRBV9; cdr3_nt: TGTGCCAGCAGCGCGGGACTGCGAACCTACGAGCAGTACTTC; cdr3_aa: CASSAGLRTYEQYF
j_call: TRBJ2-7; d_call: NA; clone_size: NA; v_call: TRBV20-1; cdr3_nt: TGCAGTATTAGACCCCACCTCGGGGAGCAGTACTTC; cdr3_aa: CSIRPHLGEQYF
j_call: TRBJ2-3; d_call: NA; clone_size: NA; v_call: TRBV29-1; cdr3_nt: TGCAGCGTTCTGAGCACAGATACGCAGTATTTT; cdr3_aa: CSVLSTDTQYF
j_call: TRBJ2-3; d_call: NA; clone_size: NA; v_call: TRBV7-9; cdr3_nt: TGTGCCAGCAGCCTAACCAGGACAGCTTCAGATACGCAGTATTTT; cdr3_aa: CASSLTRTASDTQYF
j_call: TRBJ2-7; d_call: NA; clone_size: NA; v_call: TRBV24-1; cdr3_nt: TGTGCCACCAGTGATACAGGGTTCGAGCAGTACTTC; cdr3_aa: CATSDTGFEQYF
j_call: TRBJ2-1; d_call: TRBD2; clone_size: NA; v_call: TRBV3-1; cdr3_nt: TGTGCCAGCAGCCATTGGCTAGCGGGAGAGGATGAGCAGTTCTTC; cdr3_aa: CASSHWLAGEDEQFF
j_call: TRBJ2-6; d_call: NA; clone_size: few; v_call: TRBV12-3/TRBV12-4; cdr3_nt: TGTGCCAGCAGTTTTCAGGGGAGTTCTGGGGCCAACGTCCTGACTTTC; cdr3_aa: CASSFQGSSGANVLTF
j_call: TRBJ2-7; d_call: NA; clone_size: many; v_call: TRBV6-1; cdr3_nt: TGTGCCTCCCGGTCAACCTACGAGCAGTACTTC; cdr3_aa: CASRSTYEQYF
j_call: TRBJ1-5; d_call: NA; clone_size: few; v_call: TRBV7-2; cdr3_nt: TGTGCCAGCAGCATAGTGGGGGGTAGCAATCAGCCCCAGCATTTT; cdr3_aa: CASSIVGGSNQPQHF
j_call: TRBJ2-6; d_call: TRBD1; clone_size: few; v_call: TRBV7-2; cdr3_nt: TGTGCCAGCAGCTTAGGAACAGGGGGGTCCTCTGGGGCCAACGTCCTGACTTTC; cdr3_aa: CASSLGTGGSSGANVLTF
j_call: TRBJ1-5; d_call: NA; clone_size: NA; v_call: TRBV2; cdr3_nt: TGTGCCAGCAGTGAACGGCTAATCAATCAGCCCCAGCATTTT; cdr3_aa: CASSERLINQPQHF
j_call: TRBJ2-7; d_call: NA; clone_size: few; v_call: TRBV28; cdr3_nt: TGTGCCAGCAGTCAACCGGGACGGTTTGAATCCTACGAGCAGTACTTC; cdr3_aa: CASSQPGRFESYEQYF
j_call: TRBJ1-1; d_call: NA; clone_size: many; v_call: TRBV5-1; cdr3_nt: TGCGCCAGCAGCTTGGCGGGGAACACTGAAGCTTTCTTT; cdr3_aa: CASSLAGNTEAFF
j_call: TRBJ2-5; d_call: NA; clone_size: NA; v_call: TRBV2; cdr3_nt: TGTGCCAGCAGTGGGGGGTTGGCCCAGTACTTC; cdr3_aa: CASSGGLAQYF
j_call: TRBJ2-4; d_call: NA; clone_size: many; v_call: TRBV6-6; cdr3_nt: TGTGCCAGCAGTCGCTCCCGGGGGGCTAACCAAAACATTCAGTACTTC; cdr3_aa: CASSRSRGANQNIQYF
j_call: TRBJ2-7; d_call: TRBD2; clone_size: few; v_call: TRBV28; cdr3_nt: TGTGCCAGCAGACCCCCGGGACTAGCGATGGACGAGCAGTACTTC; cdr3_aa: CASRPPGLAMDEQYF
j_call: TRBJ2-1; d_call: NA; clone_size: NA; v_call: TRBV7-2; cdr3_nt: TGTGCCAGCAGCTTAGAAGGCAGGGCCTACAATGAGCAGTTCTTC; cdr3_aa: CASSLEGRAYNEQFF
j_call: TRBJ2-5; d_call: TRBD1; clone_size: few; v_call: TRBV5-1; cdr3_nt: TGCGCCAGCAGCTCACAGGGGGCGGAGGAGACCCAGTACTTC; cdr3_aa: CASSSQGAEETQYF
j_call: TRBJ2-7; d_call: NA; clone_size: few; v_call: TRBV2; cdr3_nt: TGTGCCAGCAGTGAAGAGCGGGTCAGCTCCTACGAGCAGTACTTC; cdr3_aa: CASSEERVSSYEQYF
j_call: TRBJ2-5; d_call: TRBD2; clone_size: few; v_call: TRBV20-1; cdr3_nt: TGCAGTGCTACCCACGGGACTAGCGTAGAGACCCAGTACTTC; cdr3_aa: CSATHGTSVETQYF
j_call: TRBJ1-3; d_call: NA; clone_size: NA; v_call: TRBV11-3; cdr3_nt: TGTGCCAGCAGTGAATATTTAGGAAACACCATATATTTT; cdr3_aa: CASSEYLGNTIYF
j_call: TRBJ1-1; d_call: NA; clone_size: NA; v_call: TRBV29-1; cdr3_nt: TGCAGCGTTGTTGGCGGGAACACTGAAGCTTTCTTT; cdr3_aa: CSVVGGNTEAFF
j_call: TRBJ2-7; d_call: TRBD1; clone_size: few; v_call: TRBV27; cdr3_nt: TGTGCCAGCAGTTTATCTAGGGGGCATCGGGACGAGCAGTACTTC; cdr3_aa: CASSLSRGHRDEQYF
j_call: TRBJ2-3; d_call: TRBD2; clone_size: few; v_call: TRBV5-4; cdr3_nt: TGTGCCAGCAGCCGAGGTAGCGGGAGGGAAAGGGATACGCAGTATTTT; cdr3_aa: CASSRGSGRERDTQYF
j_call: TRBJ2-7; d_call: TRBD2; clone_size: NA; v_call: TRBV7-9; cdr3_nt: TGTGCCAGCAGCCGACTCACTAGCGGCGAGCAGTACTTC; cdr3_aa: CASSRLTSGEQYF
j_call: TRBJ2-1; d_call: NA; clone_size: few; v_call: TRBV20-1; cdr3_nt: TGCAGTGTCTGGCGGGGTGAGCAGTTCTTC; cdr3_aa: CSVWRGEQFF
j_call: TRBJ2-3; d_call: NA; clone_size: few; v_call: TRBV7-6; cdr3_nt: TGTGCCAGCAGCTTAGCCCCGGGAGTGGCCGATACGCAGTATTTT; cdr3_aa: CASSLAPGVADTQYF
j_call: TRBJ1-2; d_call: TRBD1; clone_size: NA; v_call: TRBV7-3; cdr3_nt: TGTGCCAGCAGCTCGGGACAGGGAGGAGGCTACACCTTC; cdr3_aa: CASSSGQGGGYTF
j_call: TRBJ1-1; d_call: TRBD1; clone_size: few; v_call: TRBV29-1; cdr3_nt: TGCAGCGCTTCAGGGGGCACTGAAGCTTTCTTT; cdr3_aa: CSASGGTEAFF
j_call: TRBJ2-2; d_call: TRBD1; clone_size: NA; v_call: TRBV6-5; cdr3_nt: TGTGCCAGCAGCGACACAGGGGGCCGAAACACCGGGGAGCTGTTTTTT; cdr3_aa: CASSDTGGRNTGELFF
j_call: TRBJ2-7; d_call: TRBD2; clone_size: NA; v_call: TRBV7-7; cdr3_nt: TGTGCTAGCAGTCGGGGACTAGCGGGAGACGAGCAGTACTTC; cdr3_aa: CASSRGLAGDEQYF
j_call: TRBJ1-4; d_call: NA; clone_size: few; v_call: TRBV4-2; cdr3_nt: TGTGCCAGCAGCCCGGGGGCTATTAATGAAAAACTGTTTTTT; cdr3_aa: CASSPGAINEKLFF
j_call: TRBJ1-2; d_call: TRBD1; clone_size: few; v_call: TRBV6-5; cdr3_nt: TGTGCCAGCAGTTACTCTGGGGGACAGCTCTTTGACTATGGCTACACCTTC; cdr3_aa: CASSYSGGQLFDYGYTF
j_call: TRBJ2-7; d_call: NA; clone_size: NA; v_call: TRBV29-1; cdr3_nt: TGCAGCGTTGAAGAGGGGGTACGGGAGCAGTACTTC; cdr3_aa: CSVEEGVREQYF
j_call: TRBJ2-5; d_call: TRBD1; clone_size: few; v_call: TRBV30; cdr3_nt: TGTGCCTGGGGACAGGGCGGGGAGACCCAGTACTTC; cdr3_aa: CAWGQGGETQYF
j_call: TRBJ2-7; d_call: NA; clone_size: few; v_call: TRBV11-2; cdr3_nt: TGTGCCAGCAGCGTCGGGCCCAGGCCTTACGAGCAGTACTTC; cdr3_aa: CASSVGPRPYEQYF